This TCR beta chain came from a study of T-cell reconstitution after alpha-beta-depleted transplantation in children. Preparation of the TCRbeta library involved a method that used unique molecular identifiers. TCRdb redid the calling of the PCR reads with MiXCR, one entry per CDR3 protein. The top ten hold 3.5% to 4% of the sample, which has about 410,000 distinct CDR3 sequences, around 21% seen once. The CDR3 spans 15 residues. With 6 bases clipped from V and 0 bases from J, the junction kept 8 bases outside the gene matches. Germline CDR1 reads SGHVS; CDR2 reads FQNEAQ. The clonotype was recovered from a human donor who donated a stem cell graft to a child with acute myeloid leukemia. This sample comprised PBMCs from the stem cell graft donor, obtained from the stem cell graft. The V call is TRBV7-8, the J call TRBJ2-7, with 7 bases matching TRBD1. The CDR3 DNA reads as TGTGCCAGCAGGGGTTTTGGGACAGTCTCCTACGAGCAGTACTTC. This encodes CASRGFGTVSYEQYF.